Listed below are T cell receptor beta chains from one sample, sequenced in a study of patients and donors after allogeneic stem cell transplantation. From the RT-PCR reads, TCRdb called clonotypes with MiXCR, one entry per CDR3 protein. The sample has under 200,000 distinct CDR3 sequences, approximately 24% seen once. Sequencing was performed on blood, either unsorted or a sorted T cell fraction (not recorded which). The receptors were gathered from a human donor who was either an allogeneic HSCT recipient or a stem cell or donor lymphocyte infusion donor (not recorded which). It is not recorded whose cells these are; they may come from a transplant donor. Each CDR3 is given with its conserved first and last residue. D genes are given only for firm matches. Clone size is shown for a subset of rows, as once, few, many or a class of expanded clone.

CDR3aa	CDR3nt	v_gene	j_gene	d_gene	abundance
CASSPRRVLSSYEQYF	TGTGCCAGCAGCCCGCGGAGGGTATTAAGCTCCTACGAGCAGTACTTC	TRBV9	TRBJ2-7	.	.
CSATGTLLAEAFF	TGCAGTGCAACTGGGACCCTTCTAGCTGAAGCTTTCTTT	TRBV20-1	TRBJ1-1	.	.
CASSLLFTEAFF	TGTGCCAGCAGCCTACTTTTCACTGAAGCTTTCTTT	TRBV7-9	TRBJ1-1	.	.
CASSLLGNTIYF	TGTGCCAGCAGTTTACTCGGAAACACCATATATTTT	TRBV12-3/TRBV12-4	TRBJ1-3	.	many
CAISGTGDDEKLFF	TGTGCCATCAGTGGGACAGGGGATGATGAAAAACTGTTTTTT	TRBV10-3	TRBJ1-4	TRBD1	.
CASEDRTGNTIYF	TGTGCCAGCGAGGACAGGACTGGAAACACCATATATTTT	TRBV6-5	TRBJ1-3	TRBD1	few
CSAPKPWGSKRGAEAFF	TGCAGTGCGCCAAAACCTTGGGGGTCTAAAAGGGGTGCTGAAGCTTTCTTT	TRBV20-1	TRBJ1-1	.	many
CASRLSIAGGRRWQYF	TGTGCCAGCCGACTATCTATTGCGGGAGGGAGGAGGTGGCAGTATTTT	TRBV12-3/TRBV12-4	TRBJ2-3	TRBD2	.
CASSLSEREGHNEQFF	TGTGCCAGCAGCCTCTCGGAGCGGGAGGGCCATAATGAGCAGTTCTTC	TRBV7-2	TRBJ2-1	TRBD2	few
CASSSGKRRQGIGEQFF	TGTGCCAGCAGTTCCGGAAAGCGACGGCAGGGTATCGGTGAGCAGTTCTTC	TRBV12-3/TRBV12-4	TRBJ2-1	.	.
CASSLVGSGQPQHF	TGTGCCAGCAGTTTAGTGGGGTCGGGTCAGCCCCAGCATTTT	TRBV27	TRBJ1-5	.	few
CAIGVGGQPQHF	TGTGCCATCGGGGTCGGCGGTCAGCCCCAGCATTTT	TRBV10-3	TRBJ1-5	.	.
CATLGQGNTEAFF	TGTGCCACCCTGGGACAGGGTAACACTGAAGCTTTCTTT	TRBV10-3	TRBJ1-1	TRBD1	.
CSAGTRTDTQYF	TGCAGCGCTGGGACTAGAACAGATACGCAGTATTTT	TRBV29-1	TRBJ2-3	TRBD2	few
CASRKARGNTGELFF	TGTGCCAGCAGAAAAGCGAGGGGGAACACCGGGGAGCTGTTTTTT	TRBV6-5	TRBJ2-2	.	few
CASSWGRADYGYTF	TGCGCCAGCAGTTGGGGCAGGGCCGACTATGGCTACACCTTC	TRBV5-1	TRBJ1-2	.	few
CASRRLAGELFF	TGTGCCAGCAGACGACTAGCCGGGGAGCTGTTTTTT	TRBV5-6	TRBJ2-2	.	.
CSARDPGGEYQPQHF	TGCAGTGCTAGAGATCCCGGGGGCGAATATCAGCCCCAGCATTTT	TRBV20-1	TRBJ1-5	.	few
CASSPQDGGYSNQPQHF	TGTGCCAGCTCACCACAGGACGGGGGCTATAGCAATCAGCCCCAGCATTTT	TRBV18	TRBJ1-5	.	many
CASSLTEWRGTDTQYF	TGTGCCAGCAGCTTAACGGAGTGGAGGGGGACAGATACGCAGTATTTT	TRBV5-6	TRBJ2-3	.	.
CASSPTGPQETQYF	TGTGCCAGCAGTCCTACCGGCCCCCAAGAGACCCAGTACTTC	TRBV27	TRBJ2-5	.	.
CASSKRQGAEGYTF	TGTGCCAGCAGTAAAAGACAGGGGGCAGAAGGCTACACCTTC	TRBV12-3/TRBV12-4	TRBJ1-2	TRBD1	few
CASRPSGTRNTEAFF	TGTGCCAGCAGACCCTCCGGGACAAGGAACACTGAAGCTTTCTTT	TRBV12-3/TRBV12-4	TRBJ1-1	.	few
CASSLMGDTEAFF	TGTGCCAGCAGCCTGATGGGGGACACTGAAGCTTTCTTT	TRBV7-9	TRBJ1-1	.	.
CSVVAGSYEQYF	TGCAGCGTTGTAGCAGGGTCCTACGAGCAGTACTTC	TRBV29-1	TRBJ2-7	.	few
CSAISGIRYEQYF	TGCAGTGCTATTAGCGGGATAAGGTACGAGCAGTACTTC	TRBV20-1	TRBJ2-7	TRBD2	.
CATRSGLYNSPLHF	TGTGCCACCAGAAGCGGGCTTTATAATTCACCCCTCCACTTT	TRBV15	TRBJ1-6	.	many
CASSQLDRVNTIYF	TGCGCCAGCAGCCAACTCGACAGGGTAAACACCATATATTTT	TRBV4-1	TRBJ1-3	TRBD1	.
CASSSQGARYGYTF	TGTGCCAGCAGTTCTCAGGGGGCGCGGTATGGCTACACCTTC	TRBV6-5	TRBJ1-2	TRBD1	few
CSARDSAGNTGELFF	TGCAGTGCTAGAGATTCGGCCGGGAACACCGGGGAGCTGTTTTTT	TRBV20-1	TRBJ2-2	.	few
CASSPDRVTYVPQHF	TGTGCCAGCTCACCTGACAGGGTGACCTACGTGCCCCAGCATTTT	TRBV18	TRBJ1-5	TRBD1	.
CATSDVRGQASNTGELFF	TGTGCCACCAGTGATGTACGCGGACAGGCGTCGAACACCGGGGAGCTGTTTTTT	TRBV24-1	TRBJ2-2	TRBD1	.
CASSTITTGRGKETQYF	TGCGCCAGCAGCACTATCACTACAGGGAGGGGTAAAGAGACCCAGTACTTC	TRBV4-1	TRBJ2-5	.	.
CASSFGGFSNQPQHF	TGTGCCAGCAGTTTTGGTGGGTTTAGCAATCAGCCCCAGCATTTT	TRBV27	TRBJ1-5	.	.
CAISRVSGHNYGYTF	TGTGCCATCAGTCGCGTCTCAGGACACAACTATGGCTACACCTTC	TRBV10-3	TRBJ1-2	.	.
CASKGTDYSPLHF	TGTGCCAGCAAAGGGACAGACTATTCACCCCTCCACTTT	TRBV6-6	TRBJ1-6	TRBD1	.